One sample yielded the 25 T cell receptor beta chains listed below, sequenced in a study of human T cells and chemical hapten exposure. TCRdb recomputed calls from the RACE reads with MiXCR, one row per CDR3 protein. In the table there are approximately 49,000 distinct CDR3 sequences, 9.3% of which are singletons. The time point denotes: patch test 1, 2 weeks after DPC sensitization. The treatment was: therapeutic diphenylcyclopropenone sensitization with weekly scalp DPC. Sequencing used whole blood, obtained in connection with sensitization to the hapten diphenylcyclopropenone (DPC). These receptors originate from a woman aged 45-60 years with alopecia areata. Some clones in this sample may be carry-over from other donors' samples.

This clonotype was detected a few times. The chain couples TRBV29-1 to TRBJ2-5, with D unresolved. V dropped 3 bases and J dropped 5 bases, with 7 bases sitting between them. This CDR3 is built from 11 residues. Germline V gene sequence: CDR1 SQVTM, CDR2 ANQGSEA. Written as DNA, the CDR3 is TGCAGCGTTGAGTATGGGGAGACCCAGTACTTC. It codes for CSVEYGETQYF.

A few counts support this clonotype. V usage is TRBV10-3 and J usage is TRBJ2-1; D gene unclear. This CDR3 comprises 13 residues. Germline assignment: CDR1 ENHRY and CDR2 SYGVKD. Trimming pared 0 bases from V and 6 bases from J, leaving 6 bases between. CDR3 bases: TGTGCCATCAGTGAGTCGAATGGCAATGAGCAGTTCTTC. Translated: CAISESNGNEQFF.

As to this clonotype: This sequence may be a read error, since a much larger clone differs from it by one base. The CDR3 carries no conserved terminal phenylalanine or tryptophan, so it likely arises from a read error. V and J are TRBV7-9 and TRBJ2-3; D uncertain. This CDR3 has 12 amino acids. CDR1 is SEHNR and CDR2 is FQNEAQ in the germline V gene (reference sequence). With 5 bases removed from V and 5 bases from J, the gap between germline ends came to 8 bases. Here the CDR3 reads CASSPSRDTQYS. The CDR3 nucleotides are TGTGCCAGCAGCCCTTCACGAGATACGCAGTATTCT.

V is TRBV9 and J is TRBJ2-1; the D gene is possibly TRBD2 (6 bases). Germline-derived CDR1 and CDR2 are SGDLS and YYNGEE. The CDR3 covers 14 residues. The V gene lost 5 bases and the J gene lost 3 bases, with 12 bases spanning the gap. CDR3 in DNA: TGTGCCAGCAGTCTGAGGCGGGGCTACAATGAGCAGTTCTTC. Translation: CASSLRRGYNEQFF.

This chain uses TRBV11-2 with TRBJ2-1, with unresolved D. Germline CDR1 reads SGHAT; CDR2 reads FQNNGV. This CDR3 has 14 residues. Trimming removed 1 base at V and 9 bases at J, with 13 bases between. The chain's CDR3 is CASSLGGASSEQFF. The CDR3 DNA follows: TGTGCCAGCAGCTTAGGCGGAGCTAGTAGTGAGCAGTTCTTC.

The chain couples TRBV5-5 to TRBJ1-2; D remains unclear. Germline V gives CDR1 SGHKS, CDR2 YYEKEE (reference sequence). The V gene lost 3 bases and the J gene lost 2 bases, with 8 bases spanning the gap. The CDR3 covers 13 residues. The CDR3: CASSSAGNYGYTF. As DNA, the CDR3 is TGTGCCAGCAGCTCGGCCGGGAACTATGGCTACACCTTC. Full variable domain (missing parts from reference TRBV5-5 and TRBJ1-2): DAGVTQSPTHLIKTRGQQVTLRCSPISGHKSVSWYQQVLGQGPQFIFQYYEKEERGRGNFPDRFSARQFPNYSSELNVNALLLGDSALYLCASSSAGNYGYTFGSGTRLTVV.

This clonotype was observed many times. This chain connects TRBV28 to TRBJ2-1; 8 bases are a match to TRBD2. The CDR3 has 15 amino acids. V dropped 8 bases and J dropped 0; count of bases not matched to a gene: 6. Germline assignment: CDR1 MDHEN and CDR2 SYDVKM. CDR3 loop: CASRGLASSYNEQFF. DNA for the CDR3: TGTGCCAGCCGTGGACTAGCCTCCTCCTACAATGAGCAGTTCTTC. Full variable domain (outside the CDR3, taken from reference TRBV28 and TRBJ2-1): DVKVTQSSRYLVKRTGEKVFLECVQDMDHENMFWYRQDPGLGLRLIYFSYDVKMKEKGDIPEGYSVSREKKERFSLILESASTNQTSMYLCASRGLASSYNEQFFGPGTRLTVL.

This clonotype was found many times. J is TRBJ2-6 and V is TRBV7-9; 15 bases align to TRBD2. The germline V gene has CDR1 SEHNR and CDR2 FQNEAQ (reference sequence). The CDR3 sequence is 17 residues long. V gave up 5 bases and J gave up 3 bases; unmatched junction bases: 2. CDR3 bases: TGTGCCAGCAGCCCGGGACTAGCGGGAGGTGGGGCCAACGTCCTGACTTTC. Translated: CASSPGLAGGGANVLTF.

This chain connects TRBV9 to TRBJ2-7; 10 bases match TRBD2. The CDR3 loop spans 15 amino acids. J gave up 3 bases and V 4 bases, and 7 bases lay outside the gene matches. The germline V gene has CDR1 SGDLS and CDR2 YYNGEE. The DNA of the CDR3 is TGTGCCAGCAGCCCTGATAGCGGGAGGTACTACGAGCAGTACTTC. Translation gives CASSPDSGRYYEQYF.

Ten or more counts support this clonotype. The J gene is TRBJ1-5, the V gene TRBV4-2, with a weak D call TRBD1 (5 bases). This CDR3 is 15 amino acids long. Between the trimmed V and J ends, which lost 0 bases and 6 bases, there was a span of 12 bases. The germline gives CDR1 LGHNA, CDR2 YNFKEQ. The CDR3 loop reads CASSQDPAGTQPQHF. DNA for the CDR3: TGTGCCAGCAGCCAAGATCCGGCGGGGACTCAGCCCCAGCATTTT.

This clonotype was counted many times. This chain uses TRBV6-6 with TRBJ1-1, with D unclear. V dropped 9 bases and J dropped 0 bases, with 11 bases sitting between them. Germline lookup yields CDR1 MNHNY and CDR2 SVGAGI (reference sequence). This CDR3 is 13 amino acids long. The CDR3 here is CASRAIMNTEAFF. The CDR3 nucleotides read TGTGCCAGTAGGGCCATAATGAACACTGAAGCTTTCTTT.

This clonotype was detected ten times or more. V and J are TRBV7-9 and TRBJ2-7; 8 nucleotides match TRBD2. This CDR3 region has 15 residues. Germline lookup yields CDR1 SEHNR and CDR2 FQNEAQ (reference sequence). Trimming removed 8 bases from V and 3 bases from J; junction bases left unmatched: 12. Written as DNA, the CDR3 is TGTGCCAGCTTTACCCGGACTAGCTCCTACTACGAGCAGTACTTC. As protein: CASFTRTSSYYEQYF.

This clonotype came up many times. The chain employs TRBV20-1 and TRBJ1-1; TRBD1 matches at 8 bases. CDR1 is DFQATT, CDR2 SNEGSKA, per germline (reference sequence). The J segment lost 1 base and the V segment lost 7 bases, leaving 11 bases of the junction unmatched. This CDR3 is 15 amino acids long. The CDR3 coding sequence is TGCAGTGAATCCAGTCCCGGGACAGGGAACACTGAAGCTTTCTTT. Protein product: CSESSPGTGNTEAFF.

This clonotype was observed many times. The V call is TRBV3-1, the J call TRBJ2-5, with TRBD1 identical over 7 bases. Germline V gives CDR1 LGHDT, CDR2 YNNKEL (reference sequence). This CDR3 spans 14 amino acids. The junction had 7 bases not matched to a gene; V was cut back by 7 bases and J by 2 bases. The DNA for the CDR3 is TGTGCCAGCAAAAGAACGGGACAGCAAGAGACCCAGTACTTC. Its protein product is CASKRTGQQETQYF.

The chain links TRBV5-1 to TRBJ2-5; 10 nucleotides match TRBD2. Germline CDR1 is SGHRS and CDR2 is YFSETQ. This CDR3 spans 16 amino acids. V gave up 3 bases and J gave up 5 bases; unmatched junction bases: 10. The CDR3 nucleotides read TGCGCCAGCAGCTCAACTAGCGGGACGGGGCGTGAGACCCAGTACTTC. It yields the protein CASSSTSGTGRETQYF. Full variable domain (missing parts from reference TRBV5-1 and TRBJ2-5): KAGVTQTPRYLIKTRGQQVTLSCSPISGHRSVSWYQQTPGQGLQFLFEYFSETQRNKGNFPGRFSGRQFSNSRSEMNVSTLELGDSALYLCASSSTSGTGRETQYFGPGTRLLVL.

The rearrangement joins TRBV28 to TRBJ1-5, with 7 bases fitting TRBD1. The CDR3 has 15 residues. Per the germline V gene, CDR1 is MDHEN and CDR2 is SYDVKM. V dropped 6 bases and J dropped 0; count of bases not matched to a gene: 5. The CDR3: CASRTGQISNQPQHF. CDR3 nucleotide sequence: TGTGCCAGCAGAACGGGACAGATTAGCAATCAGCCCCAGCATTTT.

This clonotype was picked up many times. V usage is TRBV11-2 and J usage is TRBJ2-1; 8 bases match TRBD2. CDR1 is SGHAT, CDR2 FQNNGV, per germline. V trimming: 5 bases; J trimming: 6 bases; junction bases outside the gene matches: 12. The CDR3 consists of 16 residues. CDR3 residues: CASSPRAGGMGNEQFF. DNA of the CDR3: TGTGCCAGCAGCCCGCGGGCGGGAGGAATGGGCAATGAGCAGTTCTTC.

The sample holds many counts of this clonotype. V gene TRBV9 combines with J gene TRBJ2-2, with 10 bases aligning to TRBD2. V lost 2 bases to trimming and J lost 4 bases; unmatched junction nucleotides: 5. The CDR3 totals 16 residues. Looked up from germline, CDR1 is SGDLS and CDR2 is YYNGEE. In DNA, the CDR3 is TGTGCCAGCAGCGTGGCCGGGACTAGCGCCACCGGGGAGCTGTTTTTT. Protein sequence: CASSVAGTSATGELFF.

This rearrangement joins TRBV20-1 to TRBJ1-1, with D unresolved. The CDR3 contains 13 residues. The germline gives CDR1 DFQATT, CDR2 SNEGSKA (reference sequence). Trimming took off 6 bases at V and 1 base at J, with 12 bases between the two ends. CDR3 bases: TGCAGTGCCCAGAACCGGGCGAACACTGAAGCTTTCTTT. Its translation: CSAQNRANTEAFF.

Many counts were recorded for this clonotype. The chain recombines TRBV7-9 with TRBJ2-7; 7 positions agree with TRBD2. The ends lost 5 bases at V and 2 bases at J; junction bases unmatched: 9. CDR1 is SEHNR, CDR2 FQNEAQ, per germline (reference sequence). The CDR3 extends over 15 amino acids. CDR3 amino acids: CASSPRTSTTYEQYF. Here the CDR3 DNA reads TGTGCCAGCAGCCCAAGGACTAGTACAACCTACGAGCAGTACTTC.

The rearrangement uses TRBV9 and TRBJ1-1; 7 bases agree with TRBD1. V was pared by 3 bases and J by 4 bases, with 3 bases of the junction left unmatched. CDR3 length: 13 amino acids. Germline CDR1 reads SGDLS; CDR2 reads YYNGEE. The CDR3 nucleotides read TGTGCCAGCAGCGCCCCAGGGGGCACTGAAGCTTTCTTT. Protein sequence: CASSAPGGTEAFF. Based on the CDR3 plus reference TRBV9 and TRBJ1-1, the full variable domain is DSGVTQTPKHLITATGQRVTLRCSPRSGDLSVYWYQQSLDQGLQFLIQYYNGEERAKGNILERFSAQQFPDLHSELNLSSLELGDSALYFCASSAPGGTEAFFGQGTRLTVV.

The V and J genes are TRBV6-2 or TRBV6-3 and TRBJ2-7, with D possibly being TRBD1 (6 bases). CDR3 size: 15 residues. Germline values: CDR1 MNHEY, CDR2 SVGEGT. V was trimmed by 8 bases and J by 2 bases, leaving 19 bases between them. The CDR3, as DNA: TGTGCCAGCGAGTTAAGTTCGGACAGAGCCTACGAGCAGTACTTC. Translated, it gives CASELSSDRAYEQYF.

The chain uses TRBV18 and TRBJ1-3; D might be TRBD1 (6 bases). The ends were cut back, 3 bases at V and 0 bases at J, with 12 bases in the middle. This CDR3 contains 16 residues. Looked up from germline, CDR1 is KGHSH and CDR2 is LQKENI. Written as DNA, the CDR3 is TGTGCCAGCTCACCTACTCGGACAGCCTCTGGAAACACCATATATTTT. Its translation is CASSPTRTASGNTIYF.

This chain uses TRBV29-1 with TRBJ2-1; D gene unclear. Germline assignment: CDR1 SQVTM and CDR2 ANQGSEA. V was pared by 4 bases and J by 6 bases, with 16 bases between. This CDR3 is built from 14 residues. The CDR3: CSVVYTHRSNEQFF. Written as DNA, the CDR3 is TGCAGCGTTGTCTACACTCATAGGAGCAATGAGCAGTTCTTC.

This clonotype was observed many times. The rearrangement joins TRBV28 to TRBJ1-4, with TRBD1 identical over 7 bases. V shed 10 bases, J shed 4 bases, and the junction held 9 bases outside the gene matches. Germline-derived CDR1 and CDR2 are MDHEN and SYDVKM. The CDR3 length is 14 residues. The CDR3: CATLTGVNNEKLFF. The CDR3 DNA is TGTGCCACCCTAACAGGGGTGAATAATGAAAAACTGTTTTTT.